One sample yielded the 20 T cell receptor beta chains listed below, sequenced in a study of T cell repertoires in cytomegalovirus infection. TCRdb itself ran the reads through MiXCR, one entry per CDR3 protein. The data show roughly 76,000 distinct CDR3 sequences, with more than 3.5% seen just once and over 4.5% held by the top ten. Sequenced input: PBMCs. These receptors all stem from a human donor in good health (CMV status not recorded). Some clones in this sample may be carry-over from other donors' samples.

This clonotype was recorded many times. The chain recombines TRBV6-8 with TRBJ1-3; possibly TRBD1 for D (5 bases). Germline CDR1 and CDR2: MNHGY and SAAAGT. This CDR3 has 15 amino acids. With 6 bases removed from V and 5 bases from J, the gap between germline ends came to 17 bases. The DNA of the CDR3 is TGTGCCAGCAGCTGGCGGGGGGTTCGAAGAAACACCATATATTTT. Translated, it gives CASSWRGVRRNTIYF.

Notes on this clonotype: Given a much more abundant clone one base away, this may be a read error. The gene calls are TRBV20-1 and TRBJ2-7; 8 nucleotides agree with TRBD1. Germline CDR1 is DFQATT and CDR2 is SNEGSKA (reference sequence). The CDR3 has 12 amino acids. CDR3 residues: CRARGQAYEQYF. CDR3 bases: TGCAGAGCCAGGGGACAGGCCTACGAGCAGTACTTC.

At least ten counts were recorded for this clonotype. The chain carries TRBV4-3 and TRBJ2-1; unclear D gene. With 0 bases removed from V and 0 bases from J, the gap between germline ends came to 9 bases. The germline CDR1 and CDR2 sequences are LGHNA and YSLEER. The CDR3 runs 16 residues. CDR3 amino acids: CASSQDHLSSYNEQFF. CDR3 bases: TGCGCCAGCAGCCAAGATCATCTGAGCTCCTACAATGAGCAGTTCTTC.

In its sample, this clonotype was seen many times. V is TRBV7-8 and J is TRBJ2-2; D not resolved. V was shortened by 0 bases and J by 5 bases, with 4 bases between the two germline ends. Germline-derived CDR1 and CDR2 are SGHVS and FQNEAQ. This CDR3 contains 13 residues. The DNA of the CDR3 is TGTGCCAGCAGCTTAGCCCAGACCGGGGAGCTGTTTTTT. Encoded protein: CASSLAQTGELFF.

The sample holds many counts of this clonotype. The chain is built from TRBV10-3 and TRBJ2-3; TRBD2 agrees at 8 bases. The CDR3 totals 17 residues. V lost 0 bases, J lost 1 base, and 6 bases stayed unmatched. CDR1 and CDR2 from the germline V gene are ENHRY and SYGVKD. CDR3 sequence reads: CAISESKLAEGTDTQYF. The CDR3 DNA reads as TGTGCCATCAGTGAGTCGAAACTAGCGGAGGGCACAGATACGCAGTATTTT.

This clonotype has a count of ten or more. The chain uses TRBV7-2 and TRBJ1-1, with D uncertain. V was shortened by 1 base and J by 0 bases, with 9 bases between the two germline ends. This CDR3 has 15 residues. Germline V gene sequence: CDR1 SGHTA, CDR2 FQGNSA. The CDR3: CASSLGGGMNTEAFF. The CDR3 nucleotides are TGTGCCAGCAGCTTAGGCGGAGGGATGAACACTGAAGCTTTCTTT.

This clonotype was counted at least ten times. The chain joins TRBV20-1 to TRBJ2-6; no reliable D call. This CDR3 spans 16 amino acids. CDR1 is DFQATT, CDR2 SNEGSKA, per germline (reference sequence). Trimming pared 4 bases from V and 0 bases from J, leaving 13 bases between. DNA of the CDR3: TGCAGTGCTACTCAGGCAGGATACTCTGGGGCCAACGTCCTGACTTTC. It translates to CSATQAGYSGANVLTF.

Many counts were recorded for this clonotype. The chain couples TRBV6-8 to TRBJ2-3; D is unclear. The CDR3 extends over 13 amino acids. Germline CDR1 MNHGY, CDR2 SAAAGT. Trimming removed 8 bases from V and 6 bases from J, with 15 bases in between. The CDR3 nucleotides are TGTGCCAGCTTCGACAAGTGGGTGGATACGCAGTATTTT. Translated: CASFDKWVDTQYF.

This clonotype was detected many times. V and J are TRBV10-3 and TRBJ1-1, with D possibly TRBD1 on 5 matching bases. V was cut by 3 bases and J by 2 bases, with 10 bases left in between. The CDR3 is made up of 14 amino acids. Germline loops: CDR1 ENHRY, CDR2 SYGVKD. CDR3 sequence (DNA): TGTGCCATCAGTGACATACAGGATAACACTGAAGCTTTCTTT. Translating gives CAISDIQDNTEAFF.

This clonotype has at least ten counts. The rearrangement uses TRBV19 and TRBJ1-5; D may be TRBD1 (6 bases). The CDR3 totals 16 residues. Trimming removed 3 bases at V and 2 bases at J, with 14 bases between. Germline V gene lookup returns CDR1 LNHDA and CDR2 SQIVND (reference sequence). CDR3 bases: TGTGCCAGTAGTATCCACGTAGGGGGAGGCAATCAGCCCCAGCATTTT. Its protein product is CASSIHVGGGNQPQHF.

This clonotype was detected ten times or more. The chain joins TRBV4-3 to TRBJ1-3, with a tentative D call TRBD1 (5 bases). The CDR3 loop spans 15 amino acids. In germline, CDR1 is LGHNA, CDR2 YSLEER. Trimming took 2 bases from V and 1 from J, leaving 9 bases between them. CDR3 sequence reads: CASSQHRTSGNTIYF. CDR3 coding DNA: TGCGCCAGCAGCCAACACAGGACTTCTGGAAACACCATATATTTT.

This clonotype was picked up many times. The chain is built from TRBV7-2 and TRBJ1-2, with D maybe TRBD1 (6 bases). This CDR3 is built from 13 residues. Between the trimmed V and J ends, which lost 6 bases and 8 bases, there was a span of 16 bases. Per the germline V gene, CDR1 is SGHTA and CDR2 is FQGNSA. The CDR3 reads CASRYSTGFGYTF. DNA for the CDR3: TGTGCCAGCAGATACTCTACAGGGTTCGGCTACACCTTC. Based on the CDR3 plus reference TRBV7-2 and TRBJ1-2, the full variable domain is GAGVSQSPSNKVTEKGKDVELRCDPISGHTALYWYRQSLGQGLEFLIYFQGNSAPDKSGLPSDRFSAERTGGSVSTLTIQRTQQEDSAVYLCASRYSTGFGYTFGSGTRLTVV.

This clonotype showed up many times. The rearrangement uses TRBV6-2 or TRBV6-3 and TRBJ1-1; 7 positions agree with TRBD1. Germline-derived CDR1 and CDR2 are MNHEY and SVGEGT. The V gene end was trimmed by 2 bases and the J gene end by 6 bases; junction bases not matched to a gene: 3. The CDR3 contains 13 residues. CDR3 sequence reads: CASSYRTGSEAFF. The CDR3 coding sequence is TGTGCCAGCAGTTACAGGACAGGTTCTGAAGCTTTCTTT.

This clonotype was recorded at least ten times. The V and J genes are TRBV20-1 and TRBJ2-1; 10 bases line up with TRBD1. V lost 6 bases, J lost 5 bases, and 7 bases stayed unmatched. The CDR3 contains 14 residues. Germline values: CDR1 DFQATT, CDR2 SNEGSKA (reference sequence). CDR3 coding DNA: TGCAGTGCCGTGAGTGGGACAGGGGACAATGAGCAGTTCTTC. This translates into CSAVSGTGDNEQFF.

There are many counts of this clonotype. The CDR3 nucleotides are TGTGCCAGCAGCCGACAGGGGACCCACAACAATGAGCAGTTCTTC. Translated, it gives CASSRQGTHNNEQFF. The chain links TRBV7-3 to TRBJ2-1, with 8 bases identical to TRBD1. The CDR3 spans 15 residues. Trimming removed 5 bases from V and 5 bases from J; junction bases left unmatched: 8. The germline V gene has CDR1 SGHTA and CDR2 FQGTGA.

Many counts were recorded for this clonotype. This chain uses TRBV10-3 with TRBJ2-6; 9 bases are shared with TRBD1. V gave up 6 bases and J gave up 3 bases; unmatched junction bases: 6. This CDR3 has 16 residues. The germline V gene encodes CDR1 ENHRY and CDR2 SYGVKD. The CDR3 region is CAIRGTGTGGANVLTF. The CDR3 DNA follows: TGTGCCATCAGGGGGACAGGGACCGGTGGGGCCAACGTCCTGACTTTC.

This clonotype was recorded many times. This chain joins TRBV7-2 and TRBJ1-4; D unresolved. The germline V gene encodes CDR1 SGHTA and CDR2 FQGNSA. The V and J ends lost 0 bases and 3 bases respectively, with 11 bases between them. CDR3 length: 16 residues. CDR3 sequence (DNA): TGTGCCAGCAGCTTAGCCGCGCAGGCCCCTAATGAAAAACTGTTTTTT. The encoded protein is CASSLAAQAPNEKLFF.

This clonotype was detected many times. This chain joins TRBV7-6 and TRBJ2-5; a weak D match, TRBD2 (6 bases). The CDR3 totals 14 residues. From germline, CDR1 is SGHVS and CDR2 FNYEAQ. V gave up 5 bases and J gave up 5 bases, with 15 bases separating them. The CDR3 sequence is CASSDLTRGETQYF. In DNA form, the CDR3 reads TGTGCCAGCAGCGACCTGACTAGGGGCGAGACCCAGTACTTC. Using reference TRBV7-6 and TRBJ2-5 for the parts outside the CDR3, the full variable domain is GAGVSQSPRYKVTKRGQDVALRCDPISGHVSLYWYRQALGQGPEFLTYFNYEAQQDKSGLPNDRFSAERPEGSISTLTIQRTEQRDSAMYRCASSDLTRGETQYFGPGTRLLVL.

This clonotype showed up many times. CDR3: CSAREPRQGSPLHF. The DNA for the CDR3 is TGCAGTGCTAGAGAGCCCCGACAGGGCTCACCCCTCCACTTT. The chain is built from TRBV20-1 and TRBJ1-6; 7 bases match TRBD1. The CDR3 loop spans 14 amino acids. With 0 bases clipped from V and 10 bases from J, the junction kept 6 bases outside the gene matches. The germline V gene has CDR1 DFQATT and CDR2 SNEGSKA (reference sequence).

This clonotype was counted at least ten times. The gene calls are TRBV7-9 and TRBJ2-1; D is possibly TRBD1 (6 bases). CDR3 length: 14 amino acids. CDR1 and CDR2 (germline): SEHNR, FQNEAQ (reference sequence). Trimming left V 4 bases short and J 6 bases short, with 13 bases between. The chain's CDR3 is CASSWDARGNEQFF. The CDR3 DNA reads TGTGCCAGCAGCTGGGACGCCAGGGGCAATGAGCAGTTCTTC.